Listed here is a single TCR beta chain. Its antigen is not identified. Using constant-segment primers, 5'RACE produced TCR alpha and TCR beta cDNA libraries carrying sample barcodes and UMIs. Each CDR3 protein gets one entry after TCRdb re-called the 5' RACE reads with MiXCR. The sample lists some 190,000 distinct CDR3 sequences; about 16% were seen once. This entry belongs to a study of T-cell memory formation after mild COVID-19. There are 14 residues in the CDR3. Germline loops: CDR1 MNHNS, CDR2 SASEGT. Trimming cost V 5 bases and J 7 bases, with 17 bases left between them. Whole-study results and caveats: Clonal second-wave expansions that peaked on day 37 had unconfirmed SARS-CoV-2 specificity.

The chain employs TRBV6-1 and TRBJ1-2; D uncertain. The sequencing sample was made of PBMCs or a T cell subset sorted from them (not recorded which). The sequence was collected from an adult woman who had mild COVID-19 (a few samples of this study predate the infection). Cell type and time point are not known. CDR3 nucleotide sequence: TGTGCCAGCAGTTCTTATGACGGTTCCGTTGGCTACACCTTC. Residues: CASSSYDGSVGYTF.